This TCR beta chain was captured in a study of CD8+ T cells in alopecia areata. The V gene end was trimmed by 4 bases and the J gene end by 3 bases; junction bases not matched to a gene: 2. Looked up from germline, CDR1 is MNHEY and CDR2 is SVGAGI. The CDR3 is 13 residues long. Extracted from the samples, RNA was reverse transcribed into cDNA to serve as the sequencing template. Produced via immunoSEQ multiplex PCR; TCRdb's table is partial and in-frame only. This sample yields around 190,000 clones, of which around three fifths are seen a single time; around 5% belongs to the top ten. Sequenced material: CD8+ T cells sorted from blood. This receptor was obtained from a human donor in good health. This chain joins TRBV6-5 and TRBJ1-2; 7 bases map to TRBD1. The DNA of the CDR3 is TGTGCCAGCAGTTGGGGGACAGACTATGGCTACACCTTC. It codes for CASSWGTDYGYTF.